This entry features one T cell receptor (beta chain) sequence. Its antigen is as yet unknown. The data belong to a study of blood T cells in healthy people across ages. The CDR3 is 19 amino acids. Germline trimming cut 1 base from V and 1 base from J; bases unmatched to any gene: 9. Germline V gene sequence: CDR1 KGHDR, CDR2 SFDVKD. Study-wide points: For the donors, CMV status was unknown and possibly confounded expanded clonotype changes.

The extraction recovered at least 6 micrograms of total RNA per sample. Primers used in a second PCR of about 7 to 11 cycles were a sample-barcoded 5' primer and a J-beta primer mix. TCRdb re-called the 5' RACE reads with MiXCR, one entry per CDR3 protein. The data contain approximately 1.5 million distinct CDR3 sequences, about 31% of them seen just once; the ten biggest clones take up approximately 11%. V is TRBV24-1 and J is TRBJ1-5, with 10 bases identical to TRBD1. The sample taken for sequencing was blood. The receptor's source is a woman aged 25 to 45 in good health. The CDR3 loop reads CATSDFPGTGERSNQPQHF. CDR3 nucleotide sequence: TGTGCCACCAGTGATTTCCCCGGGACAGGGGAGCGGAGCAATCAGCCCCAGCATTTT.